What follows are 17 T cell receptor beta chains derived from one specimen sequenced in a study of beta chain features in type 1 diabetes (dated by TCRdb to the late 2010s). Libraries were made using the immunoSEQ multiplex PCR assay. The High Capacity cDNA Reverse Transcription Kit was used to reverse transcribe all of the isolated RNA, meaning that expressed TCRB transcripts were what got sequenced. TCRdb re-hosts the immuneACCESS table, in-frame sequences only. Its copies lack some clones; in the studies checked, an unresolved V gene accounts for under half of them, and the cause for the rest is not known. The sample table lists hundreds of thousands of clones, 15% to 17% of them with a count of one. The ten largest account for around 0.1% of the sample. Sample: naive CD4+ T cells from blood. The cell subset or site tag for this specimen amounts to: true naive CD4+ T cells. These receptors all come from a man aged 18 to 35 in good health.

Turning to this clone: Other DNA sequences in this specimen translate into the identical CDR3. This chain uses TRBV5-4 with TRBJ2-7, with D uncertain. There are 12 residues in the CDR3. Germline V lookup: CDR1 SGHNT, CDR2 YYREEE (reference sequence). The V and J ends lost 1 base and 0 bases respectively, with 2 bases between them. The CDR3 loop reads CASSLSSYEQYF. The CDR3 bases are TGTGCCAGCAGCTTGTCCTCCTACGAGCAGTACTTC.

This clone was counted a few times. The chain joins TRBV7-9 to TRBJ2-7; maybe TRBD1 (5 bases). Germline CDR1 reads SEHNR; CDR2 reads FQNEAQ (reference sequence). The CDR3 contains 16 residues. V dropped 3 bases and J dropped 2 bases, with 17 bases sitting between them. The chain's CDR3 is CASSLGRQRHTYEQYF. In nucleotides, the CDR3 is TGTGCCAGCAGCTTGGGTAGACAGCGACATACCTACGAGCAGTACTTC.

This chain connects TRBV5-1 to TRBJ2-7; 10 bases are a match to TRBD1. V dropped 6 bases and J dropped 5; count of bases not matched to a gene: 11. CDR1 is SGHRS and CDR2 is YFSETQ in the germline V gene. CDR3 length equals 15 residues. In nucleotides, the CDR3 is TGCGCCAGCAAAGAGACAGGGGGCAAAGCCCACGAGCAGTACTTC. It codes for CASKETGGKAHEQYF.

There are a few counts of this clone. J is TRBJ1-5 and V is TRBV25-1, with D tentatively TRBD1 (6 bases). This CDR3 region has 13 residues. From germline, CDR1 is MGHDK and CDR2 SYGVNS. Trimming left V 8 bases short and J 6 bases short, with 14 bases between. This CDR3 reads CASGLTGTQPQHF. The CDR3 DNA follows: TGTGCCAGCGGGCTAACAGGGACTCAGCCCCAGCATTTT.

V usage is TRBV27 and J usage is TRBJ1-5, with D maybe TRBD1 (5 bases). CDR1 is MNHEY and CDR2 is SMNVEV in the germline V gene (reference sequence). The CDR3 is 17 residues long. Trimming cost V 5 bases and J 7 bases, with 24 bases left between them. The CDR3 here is CASSPTFRGGTGQPQHF. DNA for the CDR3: TGTGCCAGCAGTCCGACCTTTCGAGGTGGGACGGGCCAGCCCCAGCATTTT.

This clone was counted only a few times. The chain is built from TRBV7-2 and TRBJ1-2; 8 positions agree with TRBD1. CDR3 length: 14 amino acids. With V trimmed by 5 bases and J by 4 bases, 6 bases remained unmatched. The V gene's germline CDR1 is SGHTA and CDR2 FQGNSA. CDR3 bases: TGTGCCAGCAGCCCCGGACAGGGAATCTATGGCTACACCTTC. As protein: CASSPGQGIYGYTF.

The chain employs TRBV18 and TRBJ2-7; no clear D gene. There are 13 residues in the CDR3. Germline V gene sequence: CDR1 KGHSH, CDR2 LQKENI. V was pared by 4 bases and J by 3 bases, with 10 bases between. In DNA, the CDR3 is TGTGCCAGCTCACAAACACAAGACTACGAGCAGTACTTC. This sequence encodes CASSQTQDYEQYF.

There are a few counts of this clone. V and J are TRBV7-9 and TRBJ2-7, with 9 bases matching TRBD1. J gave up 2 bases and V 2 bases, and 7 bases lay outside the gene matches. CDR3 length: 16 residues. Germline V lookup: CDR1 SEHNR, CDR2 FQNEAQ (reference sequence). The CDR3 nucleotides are TGTGCCAGCAGCTTAAGAAGGGGACAGGGTACCTACGAGCAGTACTTC. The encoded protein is CASSLRRGQGTYEQYF.

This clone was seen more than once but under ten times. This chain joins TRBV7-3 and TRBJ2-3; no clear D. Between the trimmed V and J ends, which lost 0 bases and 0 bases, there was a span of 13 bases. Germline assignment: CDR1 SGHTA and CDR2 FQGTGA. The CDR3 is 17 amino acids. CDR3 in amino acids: CASSLTIGSISTDTQYF. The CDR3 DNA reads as TGTGCCAGCAGCTTAACGATCGGCAGTATTAGCACAGATACGCAGTATTTT.

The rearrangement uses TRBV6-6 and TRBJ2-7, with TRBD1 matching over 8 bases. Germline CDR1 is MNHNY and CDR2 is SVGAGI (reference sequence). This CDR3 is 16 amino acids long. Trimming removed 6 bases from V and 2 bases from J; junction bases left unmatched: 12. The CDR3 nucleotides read TGTGCCAGCAGGGCCTGGGACAGGAAAAAAACCTACGAGCAGTACTTC. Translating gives CASRAWDRKKTYEQYF.

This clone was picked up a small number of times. This CDR3 is CASSSDLSRNEKLFF. CDR3 sequence (DNA): TGTGCCAGCAGCTCCGACCTAAGCCGGAATGAAAAACTGTTTTTT. The rearrangement uses TRBV7-3 and TRBJ1-4; D not certain. Germline loops: CDR1 SGHTA, CDR2 FQGTGA. Trimming removed 4 bases from V and 5 bases from J, with 14 bases in between. This CDR3 has 15 amino acids.

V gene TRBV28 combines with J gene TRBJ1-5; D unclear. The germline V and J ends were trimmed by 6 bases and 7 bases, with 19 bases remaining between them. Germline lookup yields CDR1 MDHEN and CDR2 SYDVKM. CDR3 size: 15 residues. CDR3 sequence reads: CASSLAEGGWQPQHF. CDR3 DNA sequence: TGTGCCAGCAGCCTTGCTGAGGGTGGGTGGCAGCCCCAGCATTTT.

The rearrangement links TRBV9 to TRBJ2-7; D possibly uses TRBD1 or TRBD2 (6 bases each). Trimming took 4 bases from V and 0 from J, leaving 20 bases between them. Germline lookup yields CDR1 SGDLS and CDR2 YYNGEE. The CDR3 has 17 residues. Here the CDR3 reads CASSPQMGGDLSYEQYF. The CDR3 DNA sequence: TGTGCCAGCAGCCCCCAGATGGGGGGCGATCTCTCCTACGAGCAGTACTTC.

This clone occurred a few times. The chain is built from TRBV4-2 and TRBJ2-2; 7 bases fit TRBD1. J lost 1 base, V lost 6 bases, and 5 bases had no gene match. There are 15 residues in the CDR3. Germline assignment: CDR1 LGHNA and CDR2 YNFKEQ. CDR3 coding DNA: TGTGCCAGCAGAATACAGGGGAGGAACACCGGGGAGCTGTTTTTT. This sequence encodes CASRIQGRNTGELFF.

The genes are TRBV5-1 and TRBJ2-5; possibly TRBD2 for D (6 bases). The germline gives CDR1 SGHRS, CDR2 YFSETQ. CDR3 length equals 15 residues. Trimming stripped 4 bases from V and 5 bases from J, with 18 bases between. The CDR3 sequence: CASSIGTGSRETQYF. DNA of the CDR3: TGCGCCAGCAGCATCGGGACTGGATCTCGGGAGACCCAGTACTTC.

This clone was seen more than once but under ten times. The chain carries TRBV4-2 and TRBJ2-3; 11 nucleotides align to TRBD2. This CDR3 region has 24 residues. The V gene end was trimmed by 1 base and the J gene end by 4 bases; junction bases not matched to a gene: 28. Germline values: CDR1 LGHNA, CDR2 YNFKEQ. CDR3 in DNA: TGTGCCAGCAGCCAAGGTTACAGGGGGCCTGGCACTAGCGGGAGTTCGATGGGGGCAGATACGCAGTATTTT. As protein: CASSQGYRGPGTSGSSMGADTQYF.

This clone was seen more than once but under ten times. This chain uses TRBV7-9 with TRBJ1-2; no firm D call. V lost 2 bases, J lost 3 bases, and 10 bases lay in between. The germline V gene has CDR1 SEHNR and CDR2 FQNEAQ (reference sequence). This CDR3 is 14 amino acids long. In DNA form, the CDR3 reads TGTGCCAGCAGCTTATTATCCCGAGACTATGGCTACACCTTC. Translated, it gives CASSLLSRDYGYTF.